This T cell receptor beta chain came from a study of T-cell reconstitution after alpha-beta-depleted transplantation in children. This sample's TCRbeta library carried unique molecular identifier barcodes. TCRdb recomputed calls from the PCR reads with MiXCR, one row per CDR3 protein. Of about 580,000 distinct CDR3 sequences in the sample, 25% to 30% were seen once. V was trimmed by 7 bases and J by 7 bases, leaving 20 bases between them. The CDR3 loop spans 15 amino acids. The V gene's germline CDR1 is MDHEN and CDR2 SYDVKM. This material consisted of PBMCs, taken before TCRalphabeta/CD19-depleted stem cell transplant. V usage is TRBV28 and J usage is TRBJ1-5; possibly TRBD1 for D (5 bases). The TCR sequence derives from a boy less than two years old with Wiskott-Aldrich syndrome, due to receive a stem cell transplant. DNA for the CDR3: TGTGCCAGCATCAAGGTCGGGACCGTAAGGCAGCCCCAGCATTTT. It encodes CASIKVGTVRQPQHF.